The entry that follows covers one T cell receptor beta chain sequence. What it binds is unknown. This sample is part of a study of a mutant IDH1 vaccine in newly diagnosed glioma. For the study at large: Vaccination followed radiotherapy alone by 4-6 weeks, or accompanied temozolomide cycles. Study-wide results and limits: Any relationship between pseudoprogression and changes in top peripheral T cell clonotypes seemed absent.

Time point denoted: week 35, safety follow-up. A single vaccine dose contained 300 ug of mutant IDH1 20-mer peptide, and topical imiquimod was used with it. Donors had new IDH1-mutant astrocytomas of WHO grade 3 or 4 (ATRX-lost). CDR1 is LNHDA, CDR2 SQIVND, per germline (reference sequence). The CDR3 totals 14 residues. V lost 11 bases and J lost 1, with 17 bases in between. Using immunoSEQ multiplex PCR, the repertoire was profiled, and TCRdb retains in-frame clones only, with some absent. The table includes 68,000 or so clones, approximately 88% detected once. This chain joins TRBV19 and TRBJ1-2; D unresolved. Sequences were derived from PBMCs, sampled from a glioma patient whose treatment included an IDH1 peptide vaccine. The sequence came from a man younger than 30 with glioma. The DNA for the CDR3 is TGTGCCGTAATGCCTGGTAATGGTAACTATGGCTACACCTTC. Protein: CAVMPGNGNYGYTF.